This TCR beta chain was profiled in a study of response to subunit inactivated influenza vaccine. V lost 5 bases and J lost 4; bases outside the gene matches: 5. The germline V gene has CDR1 SGHAT and CDR2 FQDESV (reference sequence). The CDR3 runs to 15 residues. Regarding the study as a whole: There was a suggestion from the authors that each seasonal influenza vaccination recruits few new T cells.

In TCRdb, the RT-PCR reads were re-called with MiXCR into one record per CDR3 protein. The table includes a few hundred thousand distinct CDR3 sequences, over 9.5% detected once. About this clonotype itself: What it binds is not known.

This sequence was found in a man aged 50-60 years who received an inactivated influenza vaccine. Sequenced material: PBMCs from blood, taken about 40 days after vaccination. This rearrangement joins TRBV11-1 to TRBJ1-5; 10 bases agree with TRBD1. Here the CDR3 DNA reads TGTGCCAGCAGCCGCGGGACAGGGGCGAATCAGCCCCAGCATTTT. Amino acid sequence: CASSRGTGANQPQHF.